This T cell receptor beta chain was obtained from a study of metastatic and nonmetastatic thyroid tumors. Looking at the study overall: For malignant and benign thyroid patients, tumor or nodule tissue and blood were the sources whose repertoires were compared.

Patients were all untreated before their thyroid surgery. Notes on the study in general: TCR beta diversity was reportedly significantly higher in malignant thyroid tumors than benign nodules, in blood and tumor.

With MiXCR, TCRdb reprocessed the PCR reads. Among about 39,000 clones, approximately 20% were seen once, and the ten largest hold approximately 20%. This clone was recorded at least ten times. The target antigen is unknown. Material: blood. The TCR originated in a female donor with papillary thyroid cancer or a benign thyroid nodule (not recorded which). Some clones in this sample may be carry-over from other donors' samples.

The CDR3 DNA reads TGTGCCAGCGGGCTAGCGAGAGTATTCTCCTACAATGAGCAGTTCTTC. Its translation is CASGLARVFSYNEQFF. The V gene is TRBV3-1, the J gene TRBJ2-1; perhaps TRBD2 as D (6 bases). There are 16 residues in the CDR3. V was pared by 8 bases and J by 0 bases, with 17 bases between. Germline CDR1 is LGHDT and CDR2 is YNNKEL (reference sequence).